What follows are 24 T cell receptor beta chains derived from one specimen sequenced in a study of control samples from healthy donors and cancer patients. This table comes from immunoSEQ multiplex PCR, and its TCRdb copy is limited to in-frame clones, with some not included. The sample has more than 70,000 clones; about nine tenths are singletons. The sample comprised PBMCs. Every receptor here comes from a man aged 55 to 69 with lung cancer.

The chain links TRBV18 to TRBJ1-5; no definite D call. The CDR3 contains 13 residues. CDR1 KGHSH and CDR2 LQKENI come from the germline V gene. The V end lost 4 bases, the J end lost 7 bases, and 11 bases lay between the germline ends. CDR3 in amino acids: CASSRRVGQPQHF. CDR3 nucleotides: TGTGCCAGCTCACGACGTGTAGGGCAGCCCCAGCATTTT. Complete variable domain (other parts from reference TRBV18 and TRBJ1-5): NAGVMQNPRHLVRRRGQEARLRCSPMKGHSHVYWYRQLPEEGLKFMVYLQKENIIDESGMPKERFSAEFPKEGPSILRIQQVVRGDSAAYFCASSRRVGQPQHFGDGTRLSIL.

This chain joins TRBV7-6 and TRBJ2-7; 11 nucleotides line up with TRBD1. From germline, CDR1 is SGHVS and CDR2 FNYEAQ. V shed 4 bases and J 2 bases; nucleotides not matched to a gene: 4. The CDR3 is 15 amino acids. The CDR3 DNA reads as TGTGCCAGCAGCTCGGGGACAGGGGGGACCTACGAGCAGTACTTC. Its protein product is CASSSGTGGTYEQYF.

J is TRBJ2-7 and V is TRBV5-1; 7 positions match TRBD1. V trimming: 4 bases; J trimming: 0 bases; junction bases outside the gene matches: 4. The V gene's germline CDR1 is SGHRS and CDR2 YFSETQ. The CDR3 extends over 14 amino acids. The CDR3 is CASSATGTSYEQYF. The CDR3, as DNA: TGCGCCAGCAGCGCGACAGGGACCTCCTACGAGCAGTACTTC.

This clone came up once. The chain carries TRBV18 and TRBJ1-1; TRBD1 matches 10 bases. This CDR3 has 15 amino acids. V trimming: 5 bases; J trimming: 4 bases; junction bases outside the gene matches: 7. Germline V gene lookup returns CDR1 KGHSH and CDR2 LQKENI. For the CDR3, the DNA is TGTGCCAGCTCATCCCCCGGGACAGGGGCCACTGAAGCTTTCTTT. Its translation is CASSSPGTGATEAFF.

This clone was detected once. J is TRBJ2-5 and V is TRBV7-3; D possibly matches TRBD1 or TRBD2 (5 bases each). CDR1 and CDR2 (germline): SGHTA, FQGTGA. The CDR3 length is 13 residues. The V end lost 5 bases, the J end lost 5 bases, and 12 bases lay between the germline ends. The CDR3 region is CASSRGTGETQYF. CDR3 in DNA: TGTGCCAGCAGCAGAGGGACCGGGGAGACCCAGTACTTC.

This rearrangement joins TRBV5-6 to TRBJ1-2; D uncertain. V lost 4 bases and J lost 7, with 14 bases in between. The germline CDR1 and CDR2 sequences are SGHDT and YYEEEE. This CDR3 is 13 amino acids long. The DNA for the CDR3 is TGTGCCAGCAGCACCGTGGATTCTAGTGGCTACACCTTC. Translated: CASSTVDSSGYTF. Combining the CDR3 with reference TRBV5-6 and TRBJ1-2 gives the whole variable domain DAGVTQSPTHLIKTRGQQVTLRCSPKSGHDTVSWYQQALGQGPQFIFQYYEEEERQRGNFPDRFSGHQFPNYSSELNVNALLLGDSALYLCASSTVDSSGYTFGSGTRLTVV.

The rearrangement links TRBV11-1 to TRBJ2-3; 7 positions agree with TRBD1. Germline CDR1 SGHAT, CDR2 FQDESV (reference sequence). The CDR3 extends over 14 amino acids. After removal of 5 bases from V and 3 bases from J, the junction contained 5 bases not matched to a gene. Here the CDR3 DNA reads TGTGCCAGCAGCACGCCGACAGGGACAGATACGCAGTATTTT. Translating gives CASSTPTGTDTQYF.

This clone was counted a few times. This chain connects TRBV2 to TRBJ1-2; D gene unclear. Germline CDR1 is SNHLY and CDR2 is FYNNEI. CDR3 length: 14 residues. Trimming took off 5 bases at V and 8 bases at J, with 18 bases between the two ends. The CDR3 loop reads CASSPSTAAGGYTF. The CDR3, as DNA: TGTGCCAGCAGTCCGAGCACAGCAGCGGGAGGCTACACCTTC.

This chain connects TRBV6-5 to TRBJ2-2, with 7 nucleotides matching TRBD1. V shed 6 bases and J 1 base; nucleotides not matched to a gene: 2. CDR3 size: 14 residues. In germline, CDR1 is MNHEY, CDR2 SVGAGI. The CDR3 sequence is CASRGQLNTGELFF. The DNA of the CDR3 is TGTGCCAGCAGGGGACAGCTGAACACCGGGGAGCTGTTTTTT.

This chain uses TRBV5-1 with TRBJ2-3; 13 positions agree with TRBD2. The junction had 6 bases not matched to a gene; V was cut back by 3 bases and J by 5 bases. The CDR3 has 16 residues. Germline V gene sequence: CDR1 SGHRS, CDR2 YFSETQ. This chain's CDR3 is CASSSGTSGDIDTQYF. As DNA, the CDR3 is TGCGCCAGCAGCTCCGGGACTAGCGGGGATATAGATACGCAGTATTTT. The entire variable domain, with the rest obtained from reference TRBV5-1 and TRBJ2-3, is as follows: KAGVTQTPRYLIKTRGQQVTLSCSPISGHRSVSWYQQTPGQGLQFLFEYFSETQRNKGNFPGRFSGRQFSNSRSEMNVSTLELGDSALYLCASSSGTSGDIDTQYFGPGTRLTVL.

The genes are TRBV18 and TRBJ1-2; TRBD1 might be the D (5 bases). The CDR3 has 12 residues. Trimming took off 4 bases at V and 4 bases at J, with 7 bases between the two ends. CDR1 is KGHSH, CDR2 LQKENI, per germline. The CDR3 DNA reads as TGTGCCAGCTCACTCCAGGGCTATGGCTACACCTTC. It specifies CASSLQGYGYTF.

This clone was seen a few times. CDR3 DNA sequence: TGTGCCAGCAGCTTTGTAGGGCCAAACACCGGGGAGCTGTTTTTT. It codes for CASSFVGPNTGELFF. J is TRBJ2-2 and V is TRBV7-9; D call uncertain. CDR1 SEHNR and CDR2 FQNEAQ come from the germline V gene (reference sequence). CDR3 size: 15 residues. The V end was cut by 3 bases, the J end by 2 bases, with 10 bases between.

The V call is TRBV3-1 (or the pseudogene TRBV3-2), the J call TRBJ2-2; D is undetermined. CDR1 is LGHDT and CDR2 is YNNKEL in the germline V gene (reference sequence). CDR3 length: 12 residues. V was shortened by 1 base and J by 4 bases, with 1 base between the two germline ends. Here the CDR3 DNA reads TGTGCCAGCAGCCAAGTCACCGGGGAGCTGTTTTTT. Protein product: CASSQVTGELFF.

V is TRBV11-2 and J is TRBJ1-1; maybe TRBD1 (5 bases). This CDR3 contains 14 residues. Trimming shortened V by 5 bases and J by 5 bases, and 15 bases separated the two germline ends. Germline CDR1 SGHAT, CDR2 FQNNGV. The CDR3 region is CASSPRGGETEAFF. CDR3 nucleotide sequence: TGTGCCAGCAGCCCCCGGGGGGGGGAGACTGAAGCTTTCTTT.

This clone was counted between two and nine times. The rearrangement joins TRBV25-1 to TRBJ1-2; D perhaps matches TRBD1 (6 bases). Trimming left V 3 bases short and J 7 bases short, with 9 bases between. The CDR3 runs 12 residues. Germline V CDR1 and CDR2: MGHDK, SYGVNS. The CDR3 sequence: CASSEGAFGYTF. The CDR3 bases are TGTGCCAGCAGTGAGGGGGCGTTTGGCTACACCTTC.

The rearrangement links TRBV7-9 to TRBJ2-3; D is ambiguous. The V end was cut by 3 bases, the J end by 1 base, with 11 bases between. Germline values: CDR1 SEHNR, CDR2 FQNEAQ (reference sequence). The CDR3 is 15 amino acids. As DNA, the CDR3 is TGTGCCAGCAGCTTTGGCAGGATGGGCACAGATACGCAGTATTTT. Amino acids: CASSFGRMGTDTQYF.

The J gene is TRBJ2-7, the V gene TRBV5-1; 7 bases match TRBD2. CDR1 and CDR2 from the germline V gene are SGHRS and YFSETQ. With 0 bases clipped from V and 1 base from J, the junction kept 7 bases outside the gene matches. The length of the CDR3 is 16 residues. The DNA for the CDR3 is TGCGCCAGCAGCTTGGGGGGAGGGCTGGCGTCCTACGAGCAGTACTTC. Amino acids: CASSLGGGLASYEQYF.

This sequence joins TRBV11-3 and TRBJ2-1; no clear D. V lost 1 base and J lost 12, with 10 bases in between. The CDR3 totals 12 residues. Germline V gives CDR1 SGHNT, CDR2 YENEEA. CDR3 region: CASSLGSVAQFF. CDR3 in DNA: TGTGCCAGCAGCTTAGGTTCGGTAGCGCAGTTCTTC.

The chain joins TRBV10-2 to TRBJ1-6; D is possibly TRBD1 (6 bases). CDR1 and CDR2 (germline): WSHSY, SAAADI. V was clipped by 6 bases and J by 7 bases, with 19 bases between them. This CDR3 comprises 16 residues. The CDR3 DNA reads as TGCGCCAGCAGCTCCTTAGGGGGGGGAACGAATTCACCCCTCCACTTT. Amino acid sequence: CASSSLGGGTNSPLHF.

J is TRBJ1-1 and V is TRBV30; 8 nucleotides agree with TRBD1. CDR3 length equals 14 residues. Germline V gene sequence: CDR1 GTSNPN, CDR2 SVGIG (reference sequence). Losses at the gene ends were 3 bases for V and 4 bases for J; bases not matched to a gene: 7. The CDR3 nucleotides read TGTGCCTGGAGCTCGGGCAGGGGGCTCACTGAAGCTTTCTTT. Protein sequence: CAWSSGRGLTEAFF.

The chain has TRBV3-1 (or the pseudogene TRBV3-2) and TRBJ1-2, with D unclear. Looked up from germline, CDR1 is LGHDT and CDR2 is YNNKEL (reference sequence). The CDR3 runs to 13 residues. V was pared by 4 bases and J by 1 base, with 7 bases between. The CDR3 spells CASSRTDNYGYTF. The CDR3 DNA reads TGTGCCAGCAGCCGTACAGATAACTATGGCTACACCTTC.

The chain recombines TRBV9 with TRBJ1-6; the D gene is possibly TRBD1 (5 bases). The CDR3 runs to 13 residues. Trimming took 3 bases from V and 10 from J, leaving 11 bases between them. Germline assignment: CDR1 SGDLS and CDR2 YYNGEE. CDR3 DNA: TGTGCCAGCAGCGCCGGGACGAACTCACCCCTCCACTTT. Residues: CASSAGTNSPLHF.

As to this clone: This CDR3 is also generated by other DNA sequences in the sample. This chain uses TRBV30 with TRBJ1-2; no reliable D call. Per the germline V gene, CDR1 is GTSNPN and CDR2 is SVGIG (reference sequence). Trimming left V 2 bases short and J 8 bases short, with 9 bases between. The CDR3 consists of 11 residues. For the CDR3, the DNA is TGTGCCTGGAGTTCTGGGAGCGGCTACACCTTC. It specifies CAWSSGSGYTF.

In this sample, this clone turned up once. The chain recombines TRBV2 with TRBJ1-5; D uncertain. This CDR3 comprises 14 residues. Trimming shortened V by 2 bases and J by 0 bases, and 5 bases separated the two germline ends. Germline CDR1 reads SNHLY; CDR2 reads FYNNEI. For the CDR3, the DNA is TGTGCCAGCAGTGAAAATCTTAGCAATCAGCCCCAGCATTTT. It is translated as CASSENLSNQPQHF.